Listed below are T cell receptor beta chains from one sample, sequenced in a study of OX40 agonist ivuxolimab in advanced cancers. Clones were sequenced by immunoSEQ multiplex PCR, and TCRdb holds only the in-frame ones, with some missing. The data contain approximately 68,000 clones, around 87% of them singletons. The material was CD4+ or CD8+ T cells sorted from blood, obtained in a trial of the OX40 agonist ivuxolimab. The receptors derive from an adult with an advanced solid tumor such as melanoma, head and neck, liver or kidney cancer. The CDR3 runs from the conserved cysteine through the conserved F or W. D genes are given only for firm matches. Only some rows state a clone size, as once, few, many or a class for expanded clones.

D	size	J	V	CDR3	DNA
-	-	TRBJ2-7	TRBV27	CASSFGGTSYEQYF	TGTGCCAGCAGTTTCGGGGGGACATCCTACGAGCAGTACTTC
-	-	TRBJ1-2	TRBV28	CATRGGGSNYGYTF	TGTGCCACCCGAGGTGGGGGGTCTAACTATGGCTACACCTTC
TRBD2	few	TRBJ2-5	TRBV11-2	CASSLRTSGKTQYF	TGTGCCAGCAGCTTGAGGACTAGCGGGAAGACCCAGTACTTC
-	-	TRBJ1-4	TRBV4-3	CASSQNRGATNEKLFF	TGCGCCAGCAGCCAGAACCGGGGAGCAACTAATGAAAAACTGTTTTTT
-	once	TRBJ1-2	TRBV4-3	CASSQDQNTANYGYTF	TGCGCCAGCAGCCAGGATCAAAATACAGCTAACTATGGCTACACCTTC
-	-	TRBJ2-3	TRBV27	CASSLSGTDTQYF	TGTGCCAGCAGTTTGAGCGGCACAGATACGCAGTATTTT
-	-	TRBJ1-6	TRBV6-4	CASSSEARGSPLHF	TGTGCCAGCAGTTCTGAGGCGAGGGGGTCACCCCTCCACTTT
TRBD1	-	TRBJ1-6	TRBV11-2	CASRRTGHYNSPLHF	TGTGCCAGCAGAAGGACAGGGCACTATAATTCACCCCTCCACTTT
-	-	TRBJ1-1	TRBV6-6	CATAALLGTEAFF	TGTGCCACCGCAGCTTTACTCGGGACTGAAGCTTTCTTT
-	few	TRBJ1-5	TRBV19	CASSIDLGSSHNQPQHF	TGTGCCAGTAGTATAGACCTCGGGTCCAGTCACAATCAGCCCCAGCATTTT
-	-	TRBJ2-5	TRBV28	CASSFQATETQYF	TGTGCCAGCAGTTTTCAGGCTACAGAGACCCAGTACTTC
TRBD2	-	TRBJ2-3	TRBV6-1	CASRTLAGVTDTQYF	TGTGCCAGCAGGACCCTCGCGGGAGTCACAGATACGCAGTATTTT
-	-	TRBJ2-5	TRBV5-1	CASSLAGNQETQYF	TGCGCCAGCAGCTTGGCAGGGAATCAAGAGACCCAGTACTTC
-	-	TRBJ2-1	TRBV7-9	CASSPRGASPYNEQFF	TGTGCCAGCAGCCCTCGAGGAGCGTCACCCTACAATGAGCAGTTCTTC
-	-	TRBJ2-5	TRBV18	CASSSTEQETQYF	TGTGCCAGCTCATCGACAGAACAAGAGACCCAGTACTTC
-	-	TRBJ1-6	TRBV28	CASSFSNSPLHF	TGTGCCAGCAGTTTTAGTAATTCACCCCTCCACTTT
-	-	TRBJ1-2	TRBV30	CAWDRRTRNYGYTF	TGTGCCTGGGACCGCCGGACCCGCAACTATGGCTACACCTTC
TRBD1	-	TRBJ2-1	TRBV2	CASSNPTGPADSEQFF	TGTGCCAGCAGCAACCCGACAGGGCCCGCGGACAGTGAGCAGTTCTTC
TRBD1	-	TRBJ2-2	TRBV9	CASSVGTGANTGELFF	TGTGCCAGCAGCGTAGGGACAGGGGCGAACACCGGGGAGCTGTTTTTT
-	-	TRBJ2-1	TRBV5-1	CASSLAQLNYNEQFF	TGCGCCAGCAGCTTGGCACAGTTGAATTACAATGAGCAGTTCTTC
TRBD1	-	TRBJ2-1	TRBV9	CASSVPGTGDPYNEQFF	TGTGCCAGCAGCGTACCCGGGACAGGGGACCCATACAATGAGCAGTTCTTC
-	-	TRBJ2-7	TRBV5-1	CASSLIGSYEQYF	TGCGCCAGCAGCTTGATAGGCTCCTACGAGCAGTACTTC
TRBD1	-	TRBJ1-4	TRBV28	CASTPGDSFATNEKLFF	TGTGCCAGCACCCCGGGGGACAGCTTTGCAACTAATGAAAAACTGTTTTTT
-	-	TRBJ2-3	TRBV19	CASSTPVGTDTQYF	TGTGCCAGTAGTACCCCGGTTGGTACAGATACGCAGTATTTT
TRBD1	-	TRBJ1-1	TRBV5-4	CASSRPDRGTEAFF	TGTGCCAGCAGCCGCCCCGACAGGGGCACTGAAGCTTTCTTT
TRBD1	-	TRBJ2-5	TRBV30	CAWGKTGGETQYF	TGTGCCTGGGGGAAAACAGGGGGAGAGACCCAGTACTTC
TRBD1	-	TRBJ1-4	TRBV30	CASPGTVGEKLFF	TGTGCCTCACCAGGGACAGTAGGTGAAAAACTGTTTTTT
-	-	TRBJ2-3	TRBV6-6	CASSYETDTDTQYF	TGTGCCAGCAGTTACGAGACTGACACAGATACGCAGTATTTT
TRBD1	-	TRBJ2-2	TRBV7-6	CASSLGAGGAGELFF	TGTGCCAGCAGCTTGGGGGCAGGGGGTGCCGGGGAGCTGTTTTTT
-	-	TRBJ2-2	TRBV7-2	CASSPTNTGELFF	TGTGCCAGCAGCCCAACGAACACCGGGGAGCTGTTTTTT
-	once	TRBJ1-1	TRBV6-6	CASNKGGGGGTEAFF	TGTGCCAGCAATAAAGGAGGCGGGGGTGGCACTGAAGCTTTCTTT
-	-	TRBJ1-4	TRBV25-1	CASDGLGEKLFF	TGTGCCAGCGACGGACTTGGTGAAAAACTGTTTTTT
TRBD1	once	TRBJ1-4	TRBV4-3	CASSQVGGADEKLFF	TGCGCCAGCAGCCAAGTAGGGGGCGCGGATGAAAAACTGTTTTTT
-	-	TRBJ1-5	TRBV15	CATSRDHNNQPQHF	TGTGCCACCAGCAGAGATCATAACAATCAGCCCCAGCATTTT
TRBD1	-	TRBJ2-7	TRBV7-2	CASSLGTGNNEQYF	TGTGCCAGCAGCTTAGGGACAGGGAATAACGAGCAGTACTTC
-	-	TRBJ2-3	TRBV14	CASSQDRPSGDTQYF	TGTGCCAGCAGCCAAGATCGGCCATCCGGGGATACGCAGTATTTT
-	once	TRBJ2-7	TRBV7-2	CASSDYYEQYF	TGTGCCAGCAGCGACTACTACGAGCAGTACTTC
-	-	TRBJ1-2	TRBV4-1	CASSQVSRPYGYTF	TGCGCCAGCAGCCAAGTGAGCAGGCCCTATGGCTACACCTTC
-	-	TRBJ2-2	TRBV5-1	CASSGHREGGGELFF	TGCGCCAGCAGCGGCCACAGGGAAGGGGGCGGGGAGCTGTTTTTT
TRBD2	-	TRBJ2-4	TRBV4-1	CASSLGVAGGPKNIQYF	TGCGCCAGCAGCCTGGGGGTGGCGGGAGGGCCCAAAAACATTCAGTACTTC
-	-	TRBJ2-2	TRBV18	CASSQSGPNTGELFF	TGTGCCAGCTCACAAAGCGGGCCGAACACCGGGGAGCTGTTTTTT